The 9 T cell receptor beta chains below were found in one sample sequenced in a study of blood T cell repertoires in COVID-19. Using immunoSEQ multiplex PCR, the repertoire was profiled, and TCRdb retains in-frame clones only, with some absent. The table includes about 200,000 clones, 75% to 90% detected once. The specimen was peripheral blood. The receptors here all came from a human donor in a cohort sampled during active COVID-19.

The chain is built from TRBV19 and TRBJ1-5; D is perhaps TRBD1 (6 bases). V was cut by 8 bases and J by 6 bases, with 20 bases left in between. Germline CDR1 is LNHDA and CDR2 is SQIVND (reference sequence). The CDR3 has 15 amino acids. In DNA form, the CDR3 reads TGTGCCAGTGGGGGGGGACACGCGAGAGGTCAGCCCCAGCATTTT. It yields the protein CASGGGHARGQPQHF.

J is TRBJ1-2 and V is TRBV28; 9 nucleotides line up with TRBD1. The V gene end was trimmed by 10 bases and the J gene end by 4 bases; junction bases not matched to a gene: 13. The CDR3 spans 15 residues. Germline CDR1 reads MDHEN; CDR2 reads SYDVKM. DNA for the CDR3: TGTGCCACCTCCGGGACAGGGACGTTTGGCTATGGCTACACCTTC. This encodes CATSGTGTFGYGYTF.

The chain combines TRBV18 with TRBJ1-5; no clear D. Germline CDR1 is KGHSH and CDR2 is LQKENI. V was trimmed by 2 bases and J by 3 bases, leaving 14 bases between them. This CDR3 comprises 16 residues. The CDR3: CASSPADGRLNQPQHF. The CDR3 DNA reads as TGTGCCAGCTCACCAGCCGATGGCAGACTCAATCAGCCCCAGCATTTT.

The V gene is TRBV6-5, the J gene TRBJ1-3, with D uncertain. Germline V gene lookup returns CDR1 MNHEY and CDR2 SVGAGI. The CDR3 is made up of 15 amino acids. V shed 2 bases and J shed 4 bases, with 12 bases lying between them. The CDR3: CASSYASWAGNTIYF. The CDR3 bases are TGTGCCAGCAGTTACGCTTCATGGGCGGGAAACACCATATATTTT.

The CDR3 sequence: CASSPWETYNEQFF. The CDR3 DNA reads TGTGCCAGCAGCCCCTGGGAGACCTACAATGAGCAGTTCTTC. This rearrangement joins TRBV28 to TRBJ2-1; D is possibly TRBD2 (5 bases). Trimming pared 6 bases from V and 2 bases from J, leaving 11 bases between. From germline, CDR1 is MDHEN and CDR2 SYDVKM. CDR3 size: 14 residues. Looking up the rest from reference TRBV28 and TRBJ2-1 gives the full variable domain: DVKVTQSSRYLVKRTGEKVFLECVQDMDHENMFWYRQDPGLGLRLIYFSYDVKMKEKGDIPEGYSVSREKKERFSLILESASTNQTSMYLCASSPWETYNEQFFGPGTRLTVL.

The genes are TRBV9 and TRBJ2-7; 9 nucleotides match TRBD1. CDR1 and CDR2 (germline): SGDLS, YYNGEE. V lost 2 bases and J lost 0; bases outside the gene matches: 3. CDR3 length: 15 residues. CDR3 nucleotide sequence: TGTGCCAGCAGCGTCGACAGGGGGTCCTCCTACGAGCAGTACTTC. It translates to CASSVDRGSSYEQYF. Variable domain in full (rest from reference TRBV9 and TRBJ2-7): DSGVTQTPKHLITATGQRVTLRCSPRSGDLSVYWYQQSLDQGLQFLIQYYNGEERAKGNILERFSAQQFPDLHSELNLSSLELGDSALYFCASSVDRGSSYEQYFGPGTRLTVT.

This clone was seen only a few times. The J gene is TRBJ2-7, the V gene TRBV7-6, with a weak D call TRBD2 (6 bases). Germline values: CDR1 SGHVS, CDR2 FNYEAQ. The germline V and J ends were trimmed by 5 bases and 2 bases, with 16 bases remaining between them. The CDR3 is made up of 15 amino acids. CDR3 in DNA: TGTGCCAGCAGCCAAGGCCGGGACTTTCCCTACGAGCAGTACTTC. It codes for CASSQGRDFPYEQYF.

V and J are TRBV6-5 and TRBJ2-7; 7 nucleotides match TRBD1. CDR3 size: 15 residues. V was pared by 2 bases and J by 3 bases, with 7 bases of the junction left unmatched. Germline assignment: CDR1 MNHEY and CDR2 SVGAGI. The CDR3 spells CASSYAEGQRYEQYF. CDR3 nucleotides: TGTGCCAGCAGTTACGCCGAGGGACAGCGCTACGAGCAGTACTTC.

The chain carries TRBV24-1 and TRBJ1-2, with TRBD1 matching over 11 bases. Germline V gene sequence: CDR1 KGHDR, CDR2 SFDVKD. V lost 4 bases to trimming and J lost 3 bases; unmatched junction nucleotides: 6. The CDR3 loop spans 16 amino acids. The CDR3 sequence is CATSDRPGQGDYGYTF. The CDR3 DNA reads TGTGCCACCAGTGACCGCCCGGGACAGGGGGACTATGGCTACACCTTC.